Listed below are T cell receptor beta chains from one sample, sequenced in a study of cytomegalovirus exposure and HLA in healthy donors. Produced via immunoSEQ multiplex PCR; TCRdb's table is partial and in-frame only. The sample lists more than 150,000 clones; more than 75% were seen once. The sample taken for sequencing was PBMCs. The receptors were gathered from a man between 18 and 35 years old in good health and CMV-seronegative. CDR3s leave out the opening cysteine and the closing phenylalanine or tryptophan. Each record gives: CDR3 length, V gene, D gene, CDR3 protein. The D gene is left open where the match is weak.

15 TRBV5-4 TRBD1 ASSLKPGQGVNTEAF
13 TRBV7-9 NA ASSLKDRTAYEQY
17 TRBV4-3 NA ASSQVEWALRGNPGELF
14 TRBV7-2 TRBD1 ASSLAGTGRSYEQY
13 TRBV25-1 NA ASSVQGTNAGELF
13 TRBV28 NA ASSFVEGPSYEQY
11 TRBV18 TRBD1 ASTAGQGDGYT
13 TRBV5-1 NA ASSLVGGSYNEQF
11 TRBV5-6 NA ASSSPRTDTQY
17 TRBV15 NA ATSRDKGAWTSSTDTQY
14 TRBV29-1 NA SVEDRGLIPNYGYT
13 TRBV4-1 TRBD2 ASSRLAEGGYEQY
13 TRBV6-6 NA ASSYSISGNQPQH
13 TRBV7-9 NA ASTQGGGAGNEQF
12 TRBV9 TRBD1 ASSPQGEPNEQF
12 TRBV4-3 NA ASSQDGRGIGAF
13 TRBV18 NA ASSPRGSLGTEAF
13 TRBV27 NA ASRRTAGNNEKLF
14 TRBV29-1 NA SVDPQWETLQETQY
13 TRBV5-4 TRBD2 ASQEAGGRTDTQY
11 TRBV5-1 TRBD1 ASSRDRHNEQF
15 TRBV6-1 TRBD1 ASSAGWGQGTNQPQH
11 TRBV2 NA ASRGGVNNEQF
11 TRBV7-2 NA ASSFRQSGELF
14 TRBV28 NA ASSLGQTRIGNTIY
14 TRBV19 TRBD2 ASSILAGVVINEQF
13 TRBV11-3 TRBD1 ASSHGQGKGGEQY
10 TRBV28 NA ASSLPGQPQH
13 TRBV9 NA ASSVGGQREETQY
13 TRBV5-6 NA ASSSGGTLGNTIY
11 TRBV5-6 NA ASSLDREETQY
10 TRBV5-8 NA ASSLRADTQY
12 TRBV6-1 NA ASSESGGKQPQH
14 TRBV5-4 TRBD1 ASSFPRTGNTGELF
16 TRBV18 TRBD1 ASSPRDRMGSFNSPLH
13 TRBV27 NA ASSLVPGAYNEQF
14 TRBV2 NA ASSEATAGVSTEAF
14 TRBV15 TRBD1 ATSRDRDRGDTEAF
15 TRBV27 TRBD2 ASRPGTSGRMAYEQY
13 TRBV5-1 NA ASSRPGHTNTEAF
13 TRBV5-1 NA ASSRERPNTGELF